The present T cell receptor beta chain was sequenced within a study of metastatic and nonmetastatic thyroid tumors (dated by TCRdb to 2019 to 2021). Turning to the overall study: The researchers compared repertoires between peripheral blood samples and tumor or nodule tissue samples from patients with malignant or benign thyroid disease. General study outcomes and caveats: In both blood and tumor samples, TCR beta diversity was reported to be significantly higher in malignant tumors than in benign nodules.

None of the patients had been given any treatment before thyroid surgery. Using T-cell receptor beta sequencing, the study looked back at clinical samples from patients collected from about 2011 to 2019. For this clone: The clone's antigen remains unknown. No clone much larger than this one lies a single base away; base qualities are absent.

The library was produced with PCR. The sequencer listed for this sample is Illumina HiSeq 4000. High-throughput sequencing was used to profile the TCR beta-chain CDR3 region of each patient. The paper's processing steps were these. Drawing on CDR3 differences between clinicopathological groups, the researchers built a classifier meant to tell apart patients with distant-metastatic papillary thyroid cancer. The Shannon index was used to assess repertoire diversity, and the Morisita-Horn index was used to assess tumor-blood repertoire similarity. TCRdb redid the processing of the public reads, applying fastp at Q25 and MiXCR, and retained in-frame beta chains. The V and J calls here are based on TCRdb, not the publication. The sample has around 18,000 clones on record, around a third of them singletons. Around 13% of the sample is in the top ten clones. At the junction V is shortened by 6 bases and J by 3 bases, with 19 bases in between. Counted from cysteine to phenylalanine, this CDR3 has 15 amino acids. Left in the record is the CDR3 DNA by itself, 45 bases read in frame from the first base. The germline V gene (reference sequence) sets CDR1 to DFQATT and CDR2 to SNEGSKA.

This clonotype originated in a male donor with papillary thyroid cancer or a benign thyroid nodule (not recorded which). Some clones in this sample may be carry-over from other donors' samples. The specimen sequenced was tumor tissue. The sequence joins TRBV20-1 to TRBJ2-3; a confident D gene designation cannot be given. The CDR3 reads CSANYIGEMTDTQYF. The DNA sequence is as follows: TGCAGTGCGAACTATATTGGGGAAATGACAGATACGCAGTATTTT.